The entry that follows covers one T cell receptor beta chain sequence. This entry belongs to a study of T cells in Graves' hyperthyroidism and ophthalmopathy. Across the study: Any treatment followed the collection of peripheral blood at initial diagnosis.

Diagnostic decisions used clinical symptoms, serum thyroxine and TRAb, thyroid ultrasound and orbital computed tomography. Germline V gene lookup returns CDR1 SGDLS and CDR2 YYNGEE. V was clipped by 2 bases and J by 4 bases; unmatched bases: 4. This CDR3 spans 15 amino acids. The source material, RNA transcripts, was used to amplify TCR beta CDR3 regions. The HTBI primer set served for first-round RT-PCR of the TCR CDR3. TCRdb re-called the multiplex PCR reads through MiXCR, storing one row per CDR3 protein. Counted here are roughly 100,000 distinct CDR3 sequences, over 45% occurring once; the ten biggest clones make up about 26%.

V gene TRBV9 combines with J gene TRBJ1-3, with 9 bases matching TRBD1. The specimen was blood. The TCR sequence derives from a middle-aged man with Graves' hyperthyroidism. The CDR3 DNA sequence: TGTGCCAGCAGCGTGTGGGGGACAGGGGGAAACACCATATATTTT. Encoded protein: CASSVWGTGGNTIYF.